This T cell receptor (beta chain) was observed in a study of blood T cell repertoires in COVID-19. Measured with immunoSEQ multiplex PCR; TCRdb has only the in-frame clones, and not every one. The sample contains around 65,000 clones, more than 75% of which appear only once. This sequence originates from a human donor in a cohort sampled during active COVID-19. The sample taken for sequencing was peripheral blood.

The CDR3 sequence: CASSFGGGYQETQYF. CDR3 nucleotides: TGTGCCAGCAGCTTCGGGGGGGGGTACCAAGAGACCCAGTACTTC. V usage is TRBV5-4 and J usage is TRBJ2-5, with 8 bases identical to TRBD2. The V gene end was trimmed by 2 bases and the J gene end by 0 bases; junction bases not matched to a gene: 3. The CDR3 runs to 15 residues. Per germline, CDR1 SGHNT and CDR2 YYREEE (reference sequence).